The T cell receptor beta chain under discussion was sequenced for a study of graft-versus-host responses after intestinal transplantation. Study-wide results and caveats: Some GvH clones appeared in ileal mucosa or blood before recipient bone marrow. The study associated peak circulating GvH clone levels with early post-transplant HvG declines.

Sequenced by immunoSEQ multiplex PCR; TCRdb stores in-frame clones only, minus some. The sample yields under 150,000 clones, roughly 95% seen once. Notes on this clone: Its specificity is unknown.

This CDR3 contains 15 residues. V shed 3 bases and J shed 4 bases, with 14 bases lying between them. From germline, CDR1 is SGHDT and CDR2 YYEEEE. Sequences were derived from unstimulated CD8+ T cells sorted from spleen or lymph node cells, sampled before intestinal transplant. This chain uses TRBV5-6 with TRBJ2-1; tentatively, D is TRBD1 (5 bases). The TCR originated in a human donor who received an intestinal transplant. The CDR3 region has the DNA TGTGCCAGCAGCTCCGCATTTTACAGGTACAATGAGCAGTTCTTC. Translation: CASSSAFYRYNEQFF.